The rows below give T cell receptor beta chains drawn from one sample of a study of blood T cell repertoires in COVID-19. Method: immunoSEQ multiplex PCR; TCRdb's copy keeps in-frame clones and lacks some. The table has some 200,000 clones, roughly 86% seen once. The material sequenced was PBMCs or T cells enriched from blood (not recorded which). The receptors here all came from a young man with acute COVID-19. The CDR3 runs from the conserved cysteine through the conserved F or W. D genes are given only for firm matches. Size is omitted from some rows. Given values are once, few, many or a class for expanded clones.

CDR3 DNA,CDR3 protein,V gene,J gene,clone size,D gene
TGTGCCTGGAGTTCCCCCCCAGGGACTGGGGCCAACGTCCTGACTTTC,CAWSSPPGTGANVLTF,TRBV30,TRBJ2-6,NA,NA
TGTGCCAGCTCCCCGGCCGGGGTTGAATCCACTGAAGCTTTCTTT,CASSPAGVESTEAFF,TRBV28,TRBJ1-1,many,NA
TGTGCCAGCAGTCCCTTGGGGGGGGCGTACGAGCAGTACTTC,CASSPLGGAYEQYF,TRBV6-5,TRBJ2-7,NA,NA
TGTGCCAGTAGTCCCGGGGACTCCGCCACAGATACGCAGTATTTT,CASSPGDSATDTQYF,TRBV19,TRBJ2-3,NA,NA
TGTGCCAGTTCGGACAGGCACTACGAGCAGTACTTC,CASSDRHYEQYF,TRBV27,TRBJ2-7,NA,TRBD1
TGTGCCAGCAGCCCCCAGGGCGGACTAACGGACAATGAGCAGTTCTTC,CASSPQGGLTDNEQFF,TRBV7-3,TRBJ2-1,NA,NA
TGTGCCACCCTCGGCACCGGGGAGCTGTTTTTT,CATLGTGELFF,TRBV7-9,TRBJ2-2,few,NA
TGTGCCAGCAGCGTAGTACTAGCGGGAGTTGGTGAGCAGTTCTTC,CASSVVLAGVGEQFF,TRBV9,TRBJ2-1,NA,TRBD2
TGTGCCAGCAGCGCCTTGAGAGGCTACACCTTC,CASSALRGYTF,TRBV9,TRBJ1-2,NA,NA
TGTGCCAGCAGGTCAGGTTATTCTGCCGGGGAGCTGTTTTTT,CASRSGYSAGELFF,TRBV6-5,TRBJ2-2,NA,NA
TGTGCCAGCGGGCCACAGGGGTACAATGAGCAGTTCTTC,CASGPQGYNEQFF,TRBV12-3/TRBV12-4,TRBJ2-1,NA,TRBD1
TGTGCCAGCGCGGGGAAGCCCGATACGCAGTATTTT,CASAGKPDTQYF,TRBV19,TRBJ2-3,NA,NA
TGTGCCAGCGGGAGGGGGGGGAATCAGCCCCAGCATTTT,CASGRGGNQPQHF,TRBV12-3/TRBV12-4,TRBJ1-5,few,NA
TGTGCCAGCAGCCAAGGGAACAGCCACACCGGGGAGCTGTTTTTT,CASSQGNSHTGELFF,TRBV3-1/TRBV3-2,TRBJ2-2,once,NA
TGTGCCAGCAGCTTAGAGGGCAGGAACACTGAAGCTTTCTTT,CASSLEGRNTEAFF,TRBV11-3,TRBJ1-1,once,NA
TGTGCCAGCAGCTTGCAGAACACTGAAGCTTTCTTT,CASSLQNTEAFF,TRBV5-5,TRBJ1-1,NA,NA
TGTGCCAGCAGCCAAAAGGTGGGGACTGGGAGCTCCTACAATGAGCAGTTCTTC,CASSQKVGTGSSYNEQFF,TRBV3-1/TRBV3-2,TRBJ2-1,NA,NA
TGTGCCAGCCCTCCCCGGGGGGCTAATCAGCCCCAGCATTTT,CASPPRGANQPQHF,TRBV19,TRBJ1-5,few,NA